These T cell receptor beta chains were read from a single sample in a study of vaccination and CD4 T cells after COVID-19. These TCRs are of unknown antigen specificity. TCRdb re-analysed the PCR reads in MiXCR, keeping a single row per CDR3 protein. Found here are about 25,000 distinct CDR3 sequences, roughly 38% of them singletons; the top ten hold roughly 3.5%. This specimen consisted of CD4+ T cells from blood, cultured in vitro, obtained about 7 months after SARS-CoV-2 vaccination. Receptors were obtained from a human donor who had recovered from COVID-19. Each CDR3 is given with its conserved first and last residue. D genes are given only for firm matches. The size entry is marked missing in some rows and otherwise reads once, few, many or a size class.

cdr3_nt | cdr3_aa | clone_size | j_call | d_call | v_call
TGCAGCGTTGAATCAGGCCTTGAAGCTTTCTTT | CSVESGLEAFF | NA | TRBJ1-1 | NA | TRBV29-1
TGTGCCACCAGTGACCAGCGGAGCTACGAGCAGTACTTC | CATSDQRSYEQYF | NA | TRBJ2-7 | NA | TRBV10-3
TGCAGTGCGGACGGGACAGGGGGCACCGGGGAGCTGTTTTTT | CSADGTGGTGELFF | few | TRBJ2-2 | TRBD1 | TRBV20-1
TGCAGTGCCCGCGCCCGTGCGGCGAGCTCCTACGAGCAGTACTTC | CSARARAASSYEQYF | NA | TRBJ2-7 | NA | TRBV20-1
TGTGCCAGTAGTATCTCCGTTGGCGGGAGCTCTGGGGCCAACGTCCTGACTTTC | CASSISVGGSSGANVLTF | NA | TRBJ2-6 | TRBD2 | TRBV19
TGTGCCAGCAGTTACGGGGGACAGGGACCAGATACGCAGTATTTT | CASSYGGQGPDTQYF | few | TRBJ2-3 | TRBD1 | TRBV6-2/TRBV6-3
TGCAGTGCTCCTCATACTCAGGGGTCCCCAGATCAGCCCCAGCATTTT | CSAPHTQGSPDQPQHF | NA | TRBJ1-5 | NA | TRBV20-1
TGTGCCAGCAGCTTAGGCTGGGGGTCGTCCTACGAGCAGTACTTC | CASSLGWGSSYEQYF | NA | TRBJ2-7 | NA | TRBV7-2
TGTGCCTGGAGCGCGGGGCGGGGGCCCCAGCATTTT | CAWSAGRGPQHF | once | TRBJ1-5 | NA | TRBV30
TGTGCCTCTGTGACTAGCAATGAGCAGTTCTTC | CASVTSNEQFF | NA | TRBJ2-1 | NA | TRBV6-2/TRBV6-3
TGCAGCATCAGAGTCTCCGGGACGCAAGAGACCCAGTACTTC | CSIRVSGTQETQYF | NA | TRBJ2-5 | NA | TRBV29-1
TGTGCCAGCAGCTTACAGGGGGAGGACTATGGCTACACCTTC | CASSLQGEDYGYTF | few | TRBJ1-2 | TRBD1 | TRBV7-2
TGCAGTGCTACCCTGGGCGGGACCACCTACGAGCAGTACTTC | CSATLGGTTYEQYF | few | TRBJ2-7 | NA | TRBV20-1
TGTGCCAGCAGCCCCGGGTATTCACCCCTCCACTTT | CASSPGYSPLHF | few | TRBJ1-6 | NA | TRBV5-4